This T cell receptor (beta chain) was profiled in a study of blood T cells in healthy people across ages. In its sample, this clonotype was seen many times. For the second PCR, which ran for 7 to 11 cycles, a sample-barcoded 5' primer and a J-beta primer mix were used. A single record per CDR3 protein comes from TCRdb applying MiXCR to the 5' RACE reads. Of over 700,000 distinct CDR3 sequences in the sample, approximately 53% were seen once. This CDR3 has 15 amino acids. V gave up 2 bases and J gave up 4 bases, with 14 bases separating them. The germline CDR1 and CDR2 sequences are SEHNR and FQNEAQ (reference sequence).

The chain couples TRBV7-9 to TRBJ1-2; possible D gene TRBD1, 5 bases. The source of this sequence is a man aged 80 or over in good health. Sequenced material: blood. CDR3 nucleotides: TGTGCCAGCAGCTTACGGGACCCAAAGTTCTATGGCTACACCTTC. It encodes CASSLRDPKFYGYTF.